This T cell receptor (beta chain) was sequenced during a study of graft-versus-host responses after intestinal transplantation. Looking at the study overall: Transplants given to recipients were multivisceral, liver-intestinal, or isolated intestinal.

The protocol was immunoSEQ multiplex PCR, while the TCRdb copy is restricted to in-frame clones and leaves out a portion. This sample has around 96,000 clones; about 93% occur once, and the top ten carry around 0.17%. Regarding this clone: Its specificity is not known.

The germline V and J ends were trimmed by 3 bases and 5 bases, with 18 bases remaining between them. Germline V CDR1 and CDR2: MGHRA, YSYEKL. CDR3 length: 16 amino acids. The chain couples TRBV4-1 to TRBJ2-3; D might be TRBD2 (5 bases). This receptor was identified in a human donor who received an intestinal transplant. This material consisted of unstimulated CD4+ T cells sorted from spleen or lymph node cells, taken before intestinal transplant. The CDR3 reads CASSQKGTGKRDTQYF. The CDR3 nucleotides are TGCGCCAGCAGCCAGAAAGGAACCGGGAAACGAGATACGCAGTATTTT.